This TCR beta chain was identified during a study of ipilimumab plus nivolumab after autologous stem cell transplantation. Overall study: Patients received a median of about 5 ipilimumab and about 8 nivolumab doses. The myeloma group: high-risk transplant-naive, or relapse within 3 years after first autologous transplant.

Repertoires were generated with immunoSEQ multiplex PCR, while TCRdb's copy carries only in-frame clones and drops some. The data contain some 41,000 clones, around 92% of them seen just once; the ten biggest clones take up over 0.85%. Patients got ipilimumab 1 mg/kg beginning 14 to 28 days post-transplant. Through week 26, nivolumab 3 mg/kg IV was given weeks 1, 4, 7, 10, then biweekly. Trimming removed 1 base from V and 2 bases from J, with 6 bases in between. Germline assignment: CDR1 MGHDK and CDR2 SYGVNS. This CDR3 is 14 amino acids long. This sequence joins TRBV25-1 and TRBJ1-5; no firm D call. The sequence was obtained from a male donor with multiple myeloma. The material sequenced was PBMCs, taken in a trial of ipilimumab plus nivolumab as post-transplant consolidation. The chain's CDR3 is CASSELAGNQPQHF. The CDR3, as DNA: TGTGCCAGCAGTGAATTAGCTGGCAATCAGCCCCAGCATTTT.